These 3 T cell receptor beta chains were sequenced from one sample in a study of shared clonotypes between healthy human individuals. Generated by immunoSEQ multiplex PCR, the TCRdb table keeps only in-frame clones and is missing some. Among 1.6 million or so clones listed, around 97% were seen once. Sequences were obtained from naive CD4+ T cells sorted from blood. As to subset: CD45RA+ positively selected. The receptor source for this set is a young man in good health.

The chain employs TRBV28 and TRBJ2-1, with TRBD2 matching 10 bases. V shed 6 bases, J shed 9 bases, and the junction held 14 bases outside the gene matches. The CDR3 loop spans 16 amino acids. Per germline, CDR1 MDHEN and CDR2 SYDVKM. CDR3 coding DNA: TGTGCCAGCAGATTTGGTGCTAGCGGGAGTCCCGCTGAGCAGTTCTTC. Protein product: CASRFGASGSPAEQFF.

The chain employs TRBV15 and TRBJ2-3; the match to TRBD2 covers 7 bases. Germline-derived CDR1 and CDR2 are LNHNV and YYDKDF (reference sequence). The J segment lost 3 bases and the V segment lost 8 bases, leaving 14 bases of the junction unmatched. CDR3 size: 16 residues. CDR3 amino acids: CATATPLARRTDTQYF. Written as DNA, the CDR3 is TGTGCCACCGCTACCCCACTAGCGCGCAGGACAGATACGCAGTATTTT.

This clone was seen just once. The chain couples TRBV7-6 to TRBJ2-3, with 7 bases aligning to TRBD1. Looked up from germline, CDR1 is SGHVS and CDR2 is FNYEAQ. The CDR3 spans 14 residues. V was clipped by 5 bases and J by 0 bases; unmatched bases: 2. This chain's CDR3 is CASSPGQSTDTQYF. The CDR3 coding sequence is TGTGCCAGCAGCCCGGGACAGAGCACAGATACGCAGTATTTT.